The T cell receptor (beta chain) described here comes from a study of blood T cell repertoires in COVID-19. Researchers sorted participants into cohorts using their self-reported clinical history. Authors' analysis steps: Amplification with reference gene primers provided the estimates of nucleated cell counts. Profiled with immunoSEQ multiplex PCR; TCRdb holds only in-frame clones, not every one. V, J and clone size derive from that table, while D and trimming were established from the DNA sequence. Of under 500,000 clones listed, 87% were seen once; the top ten hold approximately 2%. This sequence originates from a woman younger than 35 with acute COVID-19. The sample was PBMCs or T cells enriched from blood (not recorded which).

The chain's CDR3 is CASSPRTSTDRADTQYF. The CDR3 DNA is TGTGCCAGCAGCCCCCGGACTAGCACGGATAGGGCAGATACGCAGTATTTT. This chain connects TRBV11-2 to TRBJ2-3; 8 positions agree with TRBD2. Germline lookup yields CDR1 SGHAT and CDR2 FQNNGV. V gave up 5 bases and J gave up 4 bases; unmatched junction bases: 14. This CDR3 contains 17 residues.